The next 8 T cell receptor beta chains were all read from a single sample in a study of early T cells in non-severe SARS-CoV-2 infection. TCRdb ran MiXCR on the 5' RACE reads and lists one entry per CDR3 protein. The table shows 55,000 to 75,000 distinct CDR3 sequences, with 9.5% to 13% occurring only once. The sample consisted of whole blood. The source of these receptors is an adult who was a healthcare worker with PCR-confirmed SARS-CoV-2 infection or an uninfected control (not recorded which).

The chain has TRBV20-1 and TRBJ1-2; 8 bases are a match to TRBD1. CDR1 DFQATT and CDR2 SNEGSKA come from the germline V gene (reference sequence). V shed 6 bases, J shed 5 bases, and the junction held 5 bases outside the gene matches. This CDR3 is built from 12 residues. DNA of the CDR3: TGCAGTGCGCCAAACAGGGGGTATGGCTACACCTTC. It is translated as CSAPNRGYGYTF.

At least ten counts were recorded for this clonotype. The rearrangement links TRBV4-2 to TRBJ2-1, with TRBD2 identical over 10 bases. Germline assignment: CDR1 LGHNA and CDR2 YNFKEQ. V trimming: 1 base; J trimming: 7 bases; junction bases outside the gene matches: 7. CDR3 length equals 16 residues. CDR3 protein: CASSQGAGGPWNEQFF. CDR3 DNA sequence: TGTGCCAGCAGCCAAGGAGCGGGAGGGCCTTGGAATGAGCAGTTCTTC.

The chain links TRBV7-9 to TRBJ1-4, with a tentative D call TRBD1 (6 bases). The CDR3 has 11 residues. Trimming shortened V by 5 bases and J by 12 bases, and 10 bases separated the two germline ends. Germline loops: CDR1 SEHNR, CDR2 FQNEAQ (reference sequence). The CDR3 DNA reads as TGTGCCAGCAGCCGTGAGGGGGAACTGTTTTTT. It translates to CASSREGELFF.

This clonotype was detected a few times. The J gene is TRBJ2-3, the V gene TRBV20-1; D is uncertain. The CDR3 runs to 13 residues. Germline V gene data show CDR1 as DFQATT and CDR2 as SNEGSKA (reference sequence). V was clipped by 1 base and J by 4 bases, with 9 bases between them. CDR3 amino acids: CSARAYGADTQYF. In DNA, the CDR3 is TGCAGTGCTAGAGCCTATGGGGCAGATACGCAGTATTTT.

The chain recombines TRBV7-9 with TRBJ2-7, with D perhaps matching TRBD2 (6 bases). Trimming shortened V by 5 bases and J by 4 bases, and 15 bases separated the two germline ends. CDR1 is SEHNR and CDR2 is FQNEAQ in the germline V gene (reference sequence). The CDR3 totals 14 residues. CDR3 sequence reads: CASSRTGGTYEQYF. The CDR3 coding sequence is TGTGCCAGCAGCCGAACAGGTGGGACTTACGAGCAGTACTTC.

This chain links TRBV20-1 with TRBJ1-1; TRBD1 is a possible D gene (5 bases). This CDR3 comprises 12 residues. The germline V gene encodes CDR1 DFQATT and CDR2 SNEGSKA (reference sequence). The CDR3 coding sequence is TGCACCGCGGGGGGGGTGAACACTGAAGCTTTCTTT. Encoded protein: CTAGGVNTEAFF.

This chain links TRBV2 with TRBJ1-1; D is undetermined. From germline, CDR1 is SNHLY and CDR2 FYNNEI. The V end was cut by 4 bases, the J end by 0 bases, with 12 bases between. CDR3 size: 15 residues. CDR3 sequence (DNA): TGTGCCAGCAGTGCCGTGAGAGAATTGAACACTGAAGCTTTCTTT. It yields the protein CASSAVRELNTEAFF.

This clonotype was recorded many times. The rearrangement links TRBV30 to TRBJ2-1; 8 positions agree with TRBD2. V was clipped by 0 bases and J by 9 bases; unmatched bases: 10. Germline V gives CDR1 GTSNPN, CDR2 SVGIG (reference sequence). The CDR3 spans 15 residues. CDR3 coding DNA: TGTGCCTGGAGTGTAGGACTAGCAAGGAGGACTGAGCAGTTCTTC. Its translation: CAWSVGLARRTEQFF.